This T cell receptor beta chain was documented in a study of cytomegalovirus exposure and HLA in healthy donors. Turning to the study itself: Approximately 180 million T cells yielded 117 million unique TCR beta sequences, as an earlier analysis found. Study-wide findings and caveats: In a later analysis, several top co-occurrence clusters appeared linked to parvovirus B19, influenza, CMV and Epstein-Barr virus. Later findings reportedly placed an Asian-associated ancestry cluster below the approximately 670-donor mean for N-insertions. Later examination showed HLA-associated TCR beta chains had greater clonal expansion than equally common others.

Note on this clone: As yet, its antigen is unknown.

The PCR made use of 60 Vbeta and 13 Jbeta primers. The method was immunoSEQ multiplex PCR; TCRdb's version includes in-frame clones alone and lacks a portion of them. Of about 96,000 clones detected, 65% to 75% appear once; the ten largest clones hold under 3.5%. Between the trimmed V and J ends, which lost 10 bases and 0 bases, there was a span of 22 bases. The length of the CDR3 is 17 residues. Germline V gene lookup returns CDR1 SGHNT and CDR2 YENEEA. This TCR was recovered from a female donor in good health and CMV-seropositive. The V call is TRBV11-3, the J call TRBJ1-5, with D possibly matching TRBD1 (5 bases). Sequencing was carried out using PBMCs. The CDR3, as DNA: TGTGCCACCTCCAAGCCTTCGTGGGGCTATAGCAATCAGCCCCAGCATTTT. It encodes CATSKPSWGYSNQPQHF.